What follows are 18 T cell receptor beta chains derived from one specimen sequenced in a study of T cells in Graves' hyperthyroidism and ophthalmopathy. What was amplified from RNA transcripts were TCR beta CDR3 regions. First-round RT-PCR of the TCR CDR3 relied on the HTBI primer set. TCRdb fed the multiplex PCR reads into MiXCR, producing one record per CDR3 protein. The data hold approximately 590,000 distinct CDR3 sequences, with approximately 15% observed a single time. The material sequenced was blood. The origin of the receptors is a woman aged 25 to 39 with Graves' hyperthyroidism.

Points on this clonotype: This could be a read error, since a much larger clone is one nucleotide away. V usage is TRBV20-1 and J usage is TRBJ1-1; unclear D gene. This CDR3 spans 11 amino acids. The V end was cut by 5 bases, the J end by 4 bases, with 8 bases between. From germline, CDR1 is DFQATT and CDR2 SNEGSKA (reference sequence). CDR3 in DNA: TGCAGTGCTGAGGTTGGCACTGAAGCTTTCTTT. Protein product: CSAEVGTEAFF.

This clonotype was recorded at least ten times. The chain links TRBV7-3 to TRBJ2-3; TRBD2 matches at 10 bases. V shed 4 bases and J 1 base; nucleotides not matched to a gene: 8. Germline assignment: CDR1 SGHTA and CDR2 FQGTGA. This CDR3 contains 17 residues. CDR3 in DNA: TGTGCCAGCAGCTCCACCCCTAGCGGGAGTGGCACAGATACGCAGTATTTT. Its protein product is CASSSTPSGSGTDTQYF.

This clonotype was detected only a few times. The chain links TRBV11-2 to TRBJ2-6; 7 positions agree with TRBD2. Germline-derived CDR1 and CDR2 are SGHAT and FQNNGV. This CDR3 comprises 17 residues. J was trimmed by 1 base and V by 5 bases; bases with no gene match: 8. DNA of the CDR3: TGTGCCAGCAGCAGTTCGGGGGGTGATTCTGGGGCCAACGTCCTGACTTTC. It encodes CASSSSGGDSGANVLTF.

This clonotype was observed many times. The V and J genes are TRBV6-5 and TRBJ2-2; no clear D. Trimming removed 2 bases at V and 7 bases at J, with 2 bases between. There are 11 residues in the CDR3. Germline V lookup: CDR1 MNHEY, CDR2 SVGAGI. The CDR3 nucleotides read TGTGCCAGCAGTTACGTCGGGGAGCTGTTTTTT. It yields the protein CASSYVGELFF.

In its sample, this clonotype was seen once. The V call is TRBV15, the J call TRBJ1-1; no clear D gene. Germline values: CDR1 LNHNV, CDR2 YYDKDF (reference sequence). The V gene lost 0 bases and the J gene lost 2 bases, with 10 bases spanning the gap. This CDR3 region has 15 residues. CDR3 in DNA: TGTGCCACCAGCAGAGATTTCCACAGTAACACTGAAGCTTTCTTT. This gives the protein CATSRDFHSNTEAFF.

This clonotype has only a few counts. This chain uses TRBV12-3 or TRBV12-4 with TRBJ2-1; either TRBD1 or TRBD2 may fit D (5 bases each). The CDR3 is made up of 16 amino acids. V was cut by 5 bases and J by 2 bases, with 16 bases left in between. Here the CDR3 DNA reads TGTGCCAGCAGTCCCGAGGGACGGATGACCTACAATGAGCAGTTCTTC. Translation gives CASSPEGRMTYNEQFF.

Regarding this clonotype: A read error may account for a junction end that differs from germline. The chain has TRBV4-1 and TRBJ1-3; D is ambiguous. CDR1 and CDR2 (germline): MGHRA, YSYEKL. The CDR3 contains 14 residues. Written as DNA, the CDR3 is TGCGCCAGCGGCCAAACAGATGCTGGAAACACCATATATTTT. Its translation is CASGQTDAGNTIYF.

The chain recombines TRBV10-3 with TRBJ1-5; 7 bases match TRBD1. Germline loops: CDR1 ENHRY, CDR2 SYGVKD. This CDR3 comprises 16 residues. J was trimmed by 8 bases and V by 0 bases; bases with no gene match: 10. The CDR3 protein is CAISESGDSEVEPQHF. The CDR3 nucleotides read TGTGCCATCAGTGAGTCTGGGGACAGTGAAGTCGAGCCCCAGCATTTT.

This chain connects TRBV2 to TRBJ2-7; 8 bases align to TRBD1. This CDR3 contains 14 residues. Germline CDR1 is SNHLY and CDR2 is FYNNEI. V shed 11 bases, J shed 1 base, and the junction held 10 bases outside the gene matches. The CDR3 region is CAGRQGAASYEQYF. CDR3 nucleotides: TGTGCCGGCCGGCAGGGGGCCGCTTCCTACGAGCAGTACTTC.

This chain uses TRBV5-5 with TRBJ2-7; 10 nucleotides line up with TRBD1. CDR1 and CDR2 (germline): SGHKS, YYEKEE (reference sequence). The trim removed 3 bases at V and 5 bases at J, leaving 8 bases unmatched. CDR3 length: 15 amino acids. CDR3 DNA sequence: TGTGCCAGCAGCTCGGCGGGACAGGGGTTCCACGAGCAGTACTTC. Translating it yields CASSSAGQGFHEQYF.

This clonotype was seen at least ten times. V is TRBV28 and J is TRBJ2-1; TRBD1 matches at 9 bases. Per the germline V gene, CDR1 is MDHEN and CDR2 is SYDVKM. J lost 7 bases, V lost 4 bases, and 11 bases had no gene match. The CDR3 contains 16 residues. The CDR3 reads CASSSPTGGVWNEQFF. DNA for the CDR3: TGTGCCAGCAGTTCACCTACAGGGGGCGTGTGGAATGAGCAGTTCTTC.

V is TRBV3-1 and J is TRBJ2-1; 8 nucleotides match TRBD2. Germline V lookup: CDR1 LGHDT, CDR2 YNNKEL (reference sequence). Trimming at V came to 4 bases and at J to 3 bases, leaving 14 bases not matched to a gene. CDR3 size: 18 residues. Here the CDR3 DNA reads TGTGCCAGCAGCCGCGGGACTAGTCAAAGTAGAGGCTACAATGAGCAGTTCTTC. It specifies CASSRGTSQSRGYNEQFF.

In this sample, this clonotype turned up many times. The chain combines TRBV28 with TRBJ1-1, with 8 bases identical to TRBD1. The germline CDR1 and CDR2 sequences are MDHEN and SYDVKM. The CDR3 has 16 residues. V lost 3 bases and J lost 2; bases outside the gene matches: 8. DNA for the CDR3: TGTGCCAGCAGTTTCCCCCTGGGACAGGACAACACTGAAGCTTTCTTT. This gives the protein CASSFPLGQDNTEAFF.

CDR3 region: CASMGHNSPLHF. The CDR3 nucleotides read TGTGCCAGTATGGGGCACAATTCACCCCTCCACTTT. The chain has TRBV19 and TRBJ1-6, with D perhaps TRBD1 (5 bases). The V gene lost 7 bases and the J gene lost 7 bases, with 8 bases spanning the gap. Looked up from germline, CDR1 is LNHDA and CDR2 is SQIVND (reference sequence). The CDR3 loop spans 12 amino acids.

This clonotype was detected ten times or more. The genes are TRBV30 and TRBJ1-2, with D possibly matching TRBD1 (6 bases). The length of the CDR3 is 15 residues. Trimming removed 0 bases at V and 3 bases at J, with 14 bases between. Germline values: CDR1 GTSNPN, CDR2 SVGIG (reference sequence). The CDR3 nucleotides are TGTGCCTGGAGTGTAGGCGCGGGGGCGGACTATGGCTACACCTTC. As protein: CAWSVGAGADYGYTF.

This clonotype was seen ten or more times. J is TRBJ1-2 and V is TRBV4-2, with no clear D. V lost 0 bases to trimming and J lost 7 bases, with 18 bases between them. The germline V gene encodes CDR1 LGHNA and CDR2 YNFKEQ. The CDR3 covers 16 residues. The CDR3 sequence is CASSQDLNSHDGGYTF. The CDR3 DNA sequence: TGTGCCAGCAGCCAAGACTTAAACAGTCATGACGGTGGCTACACCTTC.

This clonotype was recorded at least ten times. This chain links TRBV27 with TRBJ2-5; no firm D call. Germline V gene data show CDR1 as MNHEY and CDR2 as SMNVEV (reference sequence). The CDR3 spans 14 residues. V lost 3 bases and J lost 0, with 8 bases in between. CDR3 DNA: TGTGCCAGCAGTTTTGGCAGCCACCAAGAGACCCAGTACTTC. Translation: CASSFGSHQETQYF.

This clonotype has a count of ten or more. The rearrangement joins TRBV5-1 to TRBJ2-3; D perhaps matches TRBD2 (5 bases). Trimming took 4 bases from V and 2 from J, leaving 14 bases between them. From germline, CDR1 is SGHRS and CDR2 YFSETQ. This CDR3 region has 15 residues. The DNA of the CDR3 is TGCGCCAGCAGCCGGGAAGTAGCTGACACAGATACGCAGTATTTT. Translation: CASSREVADTDTQYF. Using reference TRBV5-1 and TRBJ2-3 for the parts outside the CDR3, the full variable domain is KAGVTQTPRYLIKTRGQQVTLSCSPISGHRSVSWYQQTPGQGLQFLFEYFSETQRNKGNFPGRFSGRQFSNSRSEMNVSTLELGDSALYLCASSREVADTDTQYFGPGTRLTVL.